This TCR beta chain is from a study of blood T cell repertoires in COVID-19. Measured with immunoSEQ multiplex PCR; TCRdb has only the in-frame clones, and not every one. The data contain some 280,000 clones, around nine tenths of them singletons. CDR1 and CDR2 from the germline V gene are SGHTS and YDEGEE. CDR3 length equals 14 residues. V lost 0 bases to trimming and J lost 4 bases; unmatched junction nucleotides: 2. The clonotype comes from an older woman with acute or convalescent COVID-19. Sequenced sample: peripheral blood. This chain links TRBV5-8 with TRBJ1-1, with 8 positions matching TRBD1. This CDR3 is CASSLGQGSTEAFF. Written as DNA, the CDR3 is TGTGCCAGCAGCTTGGGACAGGGGTCCACTGAAGCTTTCTTT.